The 11 T cell receptor beta chains below were found in one sample sequenced in a study of cytomegalovirus exposure and HLA in healthy donors. The primer mix had 60 Vbeta and 13 Jbeta primers. TCRdb keeps only in-frame clones here, not all; method: immunoSEQ multiplex PCR. The table includes roughly 96,000 clones, approximately 75% detected once. The sample taken for sequencing was PBMCs. The origin of the receptors is a female donor in good health and CMV-seropositive.

This clone has a handful of counts. The J gene is TRBJ1-3, the V gene TRBV2; TRBD1 matches 7 bases. This CDR3 has 13 amino acids. CDR1 and CDR2 (germline): SNHLY, FYNNEI. The trim removed 5 bases at V and 5 bases at J, leaving 3 bases unmatched. CDR3 residues: CASSSGQRNTIYF. For the CDR3, the DNA is TGTGCCAGCAGTTCGGGACAGCGAAACACCATATATTTT.

This chain joins TRBV10-3 and TRBJ2-7; weak D call: TRBD1 (6 bases). Deletions cut 11 bases from V and 8 bases from J, with 25 bases between. The CDR3 consists of 14 residues. Looked up from germline, CDR1 is ENHRY and CDR2 is SYGVKD. CDR3 nucleotides: TGTGCCTCAGGCAGGGGCCAACCTCCTACGCAGCAGTACTTC. Translation gives CASGRGQPPTQQYF.

This rearrangement joins TRBV27 to TRBJ2-1, with TRBD2 identical over 9 bases. CDR3 length equals 15 residues. Germline assignment: CDR1 MNHEY and CDR2 SMNVEV (reference sequence). With 6 bases clipped from V and 5 bases from J, the junction kept 8 bases outside the gene matches. CDR3 nucleotide sequence: TGTGCCAGCAGAGACCCGGGACTAGCCGACAATGAGCAGTTCTTC. As protein: CASRDPGLADNEQFF.

This clone was recorded a few times. The chain uses TRBV4-3 and TRBJ1-1; D unclear. V lost 1 base to trimming and J lost 4 bases, with 10 bases between them. The germline V gene encodes CDR1 LGHNA and CDR2 YSLEER. This CDR3 contains 14 residues. The CDR3 reads CASSQVAGSTEAFF. CDR3 DNA: TGCGCCAGCAGCCAAGTTGCGGGATCCACTGAAGCTTTCTTT.

The chain has TRBV6-5 and TRBJ1-1; no firm D call. V was trimmed by 7 bases and J by 4 bases, leaving 16 bases between them. The germline CDR1 and CDR2 sequences are MNHEY and SVGAGI. This CDR3 spans 14 amino acids. In DNA, the CDR3 is TGTGCCAGCACCCGGGTCAGCGGGAGCACTGAAGCTTTCTTT. Translation gives CASTRVSGSTEAFF.

The chain is built from TRBV28 and TRBJ1-5; the match to TRBD1 covers 7 bases. CDR3 length: 12 residues. Germline V gene sequence: CDR1 MDHEN, CDR2 SYDVKM. Trimming took 5 bases from V and 8 from J; bases not matched to a gene: 3. CDR3 region: CASSTQGKPQHF. The CDR3 DNA reads as TGTGCCAGCAGTACACAGGGGAAGCCCCAGCATTTT.

V gene TRBV5-6 combines with J gene TRBJ1-1, with D hard to call. V lost 7 bases and J 2 bases, leaving 12 bases between the germline ends. Germline-derived CDR1 and CDR2 are SGHDT and YYEEEE. This CDR3 has 13 residues. The CDR3 is CASSLELNTEAFF. In DNA form, the CDR3 reads TGTGCCAGCTCTCTCGAACTTAACACTGAAGCTTTCTTT.

This chain joins TRBV5-1 and TRBJ2-1, with 8 bases that match TRBD2. With V trimmed by 4 bases and J by 8 bases, 14 bases remained unmatched. The CDR3 contains 16 residues. Germline V gene sequence: CDR1 SGHRS, CDR2 YFSETQ. CDR3 coding DNA: TGCGCCAGCAGCCCGCCTATAGCGGGAATCGCCGATGAGCAGTTCTTC. This translates into CASSPPIAGIADEQFF.

This clone was picked up a small number of times. Other DNA sequences from this sample encode an identical CDR3 as well. The J gene is TRBJ2-3, the V gene TRBV7-2; D uncertain. This CDR3 is 14 amino acids long. Trimming removed 0 bases from V and 2 bases from J, with 6 bases in between. Germline-derived CDR1 and CDR2 are SGHTA and FQGNSA. The CDR3 region has the DNA TGTGCCAGCAGCTTAGCCGCGGTCACAGATACGCAGTATTTT. Translated, it gives CASSLAAVTDTQYF.

Here the CDR3 reads CASSPQGAETQYF. The CDR3 nucleotides read TGTGCCAGCTCACCACAGGGGGCGGAGACCCAGTACTTC. The chain is built from TRBV18 and TRBJ2-5; 7 bases line up with TRBD1. The germline CDR1 and CDR2 sequences are KGHSH and LQKENI. V gave up 1 base and J gave up 5 bases; unmatched junction bases: 1. CDR3 length equals 13 residues.

The chain has TRBV11-2 and TRBJ2-7; TRBD1 might be the D (5 bases). Germline V lookup: CDR1 SGHAT, CDR2 FQNNGV. The CDR3 has 15 amino acids. V shed 5 bases and J shed 2 bases, with 16 bases lying between them. The CDR3 DNA sequence: TGTGCCAGCAGCCCACGTCAGGGAACAGCCTACGAGCAGTACTTC. This translates into CASSPRQGTAYEQYF.